This is a list of T cell receptor beta chains from one sample in a study of blood T cell repertoires in COVID-19. The table came from immunoSEQ multiplex PCR; TCRdb's copy has only in-frame clones and leaves some out. The sample holds about 180,000 clones; roughly 82% are singletons and the top ten take 15%. Source material: PBMCs or T cells enriched from blood (not recorded which). These receptors came from a man aged 50-59 years who had recovered from COVID-19. Each CDR3 is given with its conserved first and last residue. Each record gives: CDR3 length, J gene, V gene, clone size, D gene, CDR3 protein, CDR3 DNA. D genes are given only for firm matches. Rows give clone size only sometimes, using once, few, many, or a class for an expanded clone.

>13|TRBJ2-5|TRBV10-2|NA|NA
CASMAGSQETQYF
TGCGCCAGCATGGCGGGGTCCCAAGAGACCCAGTACTTC
>15|TRBJ2-7|TRBV3-1/TRBV3-2|NA|TRBD2
CASSPSGGLSYEQYF
TGTGCCAGCAGCCCCAGCGGGGGCCTATCCTACGAGCAGTACTTC
>15|TRBJ1-6|TRBV10-3|NA|TRBD1
CAISDLGQGNSPLHF
TGTGCCATCAGTGATCTGGGACAGGGCAATTCACCCCTCCACTTT
>14|TRBJ2-5|TRBV5-1|NA|TRBD2
CASSGAGGLETQYF
TGCGCCAGCAGCGGAGCGGGGGGCCTCGAGACCCAGTACTTC
>17|TRBJ1-1|TRBV21-1|NA|NA
CASSKVRRGTGRTEAFF
TGTGCCAGCAGCAAAGTGCGTCGAGGGACTGGGCGGACTGAAGCTTTCTTT
>16|TRBJ1-1|TRBV5-1|NA|TRBD1
CASSLSQGVKYTEAFF
TGCGCCAGCAGCTTGTCTCAGGGGGTGAAATACACTGAAGCTTTCTTT
>16|TRBJ1-2|TRBV5-1|NA|TRBD1
CASSHGQGSANYGYTF
TGCGCCAGCAGCCACGGACAGGGCTCGGCAAACTATGGCTACACCTTC
>15|TRBJ1-3|TRBV19|once|NA
CASSIDRFSGNTIYF
TGTGCCAGTAGTATCGACAGGTTCTCTGGAAACACCATATATTTT
>17|TRBJ2-1|TRBV29-1|once|TRBD2
CSVTSGGARAGNNEQFF
TGCAGCGTTACTAGCGGGGGGGCCCGAGCCGGGAACAATGAGCAGTTCTTC
>11|TRBJ1-1|TRBV20-1|NA|TRBD1
CSAPLGQGAFF
TGCAGTGCTCCATTGGGACAGGGAGCTTTCTTT
>14|TRBJ1-2|TRBV10-3|NA|TRBD1
CAISESATGLGYTF
TGTGCCATCAGTGAGTCCGCGACAGGGTTGGGCTACACCTTC
>16|TRBJ2-2|TRBV3-1/TRBV3-2|few|NA
CASSQGEQGGTGELFF
TGTGCCAGCAGCCAAGGCGAGCAGGGTGGGACCGGGGAGCTGTTTTTT
>14|TRBJ1-4|TRBV5-6|NA|TRBD1
CASSYDRGPEKLFF
TGTGCCAGCAGCTATGACAGGGGGCCTGAAAAACTGTTTTTT
>14|TRBJ1-5|TRBV25-1|NA|NA
CASSPQGYNQPQHF
TGTGCCAGTTCGCCTCAGGGGTACAATCAGCCCCAGCATTTT
>13|TRBJ1-1|TRBV29-1|NA|TRBD1
CSARTGANTEAFF
TGCAGCGCTCGGACAGGGGCGAACACTGAAGCTTTCTTT
>15|TRBJ2-7|TRBV3-1/TRBV3-2|once|TRBD2
CASSEPGTTYYEQYF
TGTGCCAGCAGCGAACCCGGGACTACCTACTACGAGCAGTACTTC
>12|TRBJ1-2|TRBV30|NA|NA
CAWRYRDINYTF
TGTGCCTGGAGATATCGGGACATAAACTACACCTTC
>13|TRBJ1-2|TRBV11-2|NA|TRBD1
CASSWDRAGGYTF
TGTGCCAGCAGTTGGGACAGGGCGGGTGGCTACACCTTC
>13|TRBJ1-5|TRBV2|NA|NA
CATGTHSNQPQHF
TGTGCCACCGGGACACATAGCAATCAGCCCCAGCATTTT
>14|TRBJ2-6|TRBV16|NA|NA
CASSLRPGANVLTF
TGTGCCAGCAGCCTGAGGCCTGGGGCCAACGTCCTGACTTTC
>12|TRBJ2-7|TRBV28|once|NA
CASSFPGSGQYF
TGTGCCAGCAGTTTCCCGGGGAGCGGGCAGTACTTC
>15|TRBJ2-5|TRBV28|few|NA
CASTTRVQGSETQYF
TGTGCCAGCACAACCCGGGTGCAGGGGTCGGAGACCCAGTACTTC
>13|TRBJ1-1|TRBV1|NA|NA
CTSTKQGYTEAFF
TGCACCAGCACCAAACAGGGGTACACTGAAGCTTTCTTT
>14|TRBJ1-6|TRBV29-1|NA|NA
CSVRGSRGDSPLHF
TGCAGCGTGAGGGGGAGCAGGGGTGATTCACCCCTCCACTTT